The 6 T cell receptor beta chains given below trace back to one sample, sequenced in a study of shared clonotypes between healthy human individuals. This table comes from immunoSEQ multiplex PCR, and its TCRdb copy is limited to in-frame clones, with some not included. The table records about 2 million clones, roughly 95% of them present only once. CD45RO-negative, CCR7-selected cells formed the naive CD8 fraction, which excluded terminally differentiated effector memory CD45RA+ cells. Sequenced: naive CD8+ T cells sorted from blood. These receptors all stem from a man in his late teens or twenties in good health.

Concerning this clone itself: Other nucleotide sequences from this sample produce the same CDR3. The CDR3 is CASSYSAGAYNEQFF. The CDR3, as DNA: TGTGCCAGCAGTTACTCGGCGGGAGCTTACAATGAGCAGTTCTTC. The rearrangement links TRBV6-5 to TRBJ2-1; TRBD2 matches 7 bases. With 0 bases clipped from V and 4 bases from J, the junction kept 3 bases outside the gene matches. Germline V lookup: CDR1 MNHEY, CDR2 SVGAGI. The CDR3 totals 15 residues.

This clone was observed once. At the DNA level, this CDR3 is encoded by other sequences in the same sample as well. This rearrangement joins TRBV27 to TRBJ2-1; perhaps TRBD1 as D (5 bases). The V end lost 0 bases, the J end lost 7 bases, and 7 bases lay between the germline ends. Germline lookup yields CDR1 MNHEY and CDR2 SMNVEV (reference sequence). This CDR3 comprises 13 residues. The CDR3 nucleotides are TGTGCCAGCAGTTTATCATCAGGGAATGAGCAGTTCTTC. Its translation is CASSLSSGNEQFF.

This chain links TRBV28 with TRBJ2-5, with 12 bases that match TRBD2. J was trimmed by 5 bases and V by 2 bases; bases with no gene match: 18. The CDR3 runs 20 residues. From germline, CDR1 is MDHEN and CDR2 SYDVKM. The CDR3 protein is CASSLVGFGLAGGPEETQYF. The CDR3 DNA follows: TGTGCCAGCAGTTTAGTGGGGTTCGGTCTAGCGGGGGGGCCGGAGGAGACCCAGTACTTC. The full variable domain, rest sourced from reference TRBV28 and TRBJ2-5, is DVKVTQSSRYLVKRTGEKVFLECVQDMDHENMFWYRQDPGLGLRLIYFSYDVKMKEKGDIPEGYSVSREKKERFSLILESASTNQTSMYLCASSLVGFGLAGGPEETQYFGPGTRLLVL.

The rearrangement links TRBV6-1 to TRBJ1-2; no definite D call. The germline V gene encodes CDR1 MNHNS and CDR2 SASEGT. The germline V and J ends were trimmed by 3 bases and 0 bases, with 5 bases remaining between them. The CDR3 is 13 residues long. The CDR3 nucleotides read TGTGCCAGCAGTGAGATGACTAACTATGGCTACACCTTC. Protein: CASSEMTNYGYTF.

The CDR3 nucleotides read TGTGCCAGCTCATCGGAAGACGGACTAGCGGAAAGCTCCTACGAGCAGTACTTC. Protein product: CASSSEDGLAESSYEQYF. The chain carries TRBV18 and TRBJ2-7, with 10 bases aligning to TRBD2. The CDR3 runs to 18 residues. Losses at the gene ends were 5 bases for V and 0 bases for J; bases not matched to a gene: 13. Germline CDR1 KGHSH, CDR2 LQKENI.

J is TRBJ2-7 and V is TRBV5-1; D is perhaps TRBD1 (6 bases). Germline CDR1 SGHRS, CDR2 YFSETQ. V lost 3 bases to trimming and J lost 3 bases, with 16 bases between them. This CDR3 is 15 amino acids long. CDR3 residues: CASSWGPDRFYEQYF. The CDR3 coding sequence is TGCGCCAGCAGCTGGGGACCGGACAGATTCTACGAGCAGTACTTC.